One sample yielded the 31 T cell receptor beta chains listed below, sequenced in a study of OX40 agonist ivuxolimab in advanced cancers. Profiling relied on immunoSEQ multiplex PCR, and the TCRdb table lists in-frame clones only, not all of them. The sample contains some 45,000 clones, around 89% of which appear only once. Sequences were derived from CD4+ or CD8+ T cells sorted from blood, sampled in a trial of the OX40 agonist ivuxolimab. These receptor sequences come from an adult with an advanced solid tumor such as melanoma, head and neck, liver or kidney cancer.

J is TRBJ2-1 and V is TRBV7-9; 7 bases fit TRBD2. The V gene end was trimmed by 2 bases and the J gene end by 8 bases; junction bases not matched to a gene: 9. The germline V gene has CDR1 SEHNR and CDR2 FQNEAQ (reference sequence). CDR3 length: 15 residues. This CDR3 reads CASSLISGNIYEQFF. CDR3 in DNA: TGTGCCAGCAGCTTAATCAGCGGGAACATTTATGAGCAGTTCTTC. Supplemented by reference TRBV7-9 and TRBJ2-1, the full variable domain reads DTGVSQNPRHKITKRGQNVTFRCDPISEHNRLYWYRQTLGQGPEFLTYFQNEAQLEKSRLLSDRFSAERPKGSFSTLEIQRTEQGDSAMYLCASSLISGNIYEQFFGPGTRLTVL.

V is TRBV11-2 and J is TRBJ2-7; D uncertain. The CDR3 is made up of 12 amino acids. In germline, CDR1 is SGHAT, CDR2 FQNNGV. V dropped 3 bases and J dropped 3 bases, with 6 bases sitting between them. CDR3 nucleotides: TGTGCCAGCAGCTTCTTCGTCTACGAGCAGTACTTC. Translation: CASSFFVYEQYF.

The chain combines TRBV4-1 with TRBJ1-5, with D possibly matching TRBD1 (6 bases). The CDR3 has 16 residues. CDR1 and CDR2 from the germline V gene are MGHRA and YSYEKL. V lost 3 bases and J 3 bases, leaving 15 bases between the germline ends. CDR3 nucleotide sequence: TGCGCCAGCAGCCAGGCTACAGGGTTGGACAATCAGCCCCAGCATTTT. This encodes CASSQATGLDNQPQHF.

CDR3 coding DNA: TGTGCCAGCGGCTACCGGGGCCCCGATGGCTACACCTTC. Translated: CASGYRGPDGYTF. This chain joins TRBV2 and TRBJ1-2; tentatively, D is TRBD1 (5 bases). The V and J ends lost 8 bases and 6 bases respectively, with 16 bases between them. The CDR3 runs 13 residues. Per the germline V gene, CDR1 is SNHLY and CDR2 is FYNNEI.

The chain has TRBV7-4 and TRBJ1-1, with 7 bases fitting TRBD1. Germline V gene sequence: CDR1 SGHVT, CDR2 SQSDAQ. There are 15 residues in the CDR3. Trimming at V came to 5 bases and at J to 2 bases, leaving 8 bases not matched to a gene. The CDR3 protein is CASSPPRDRNTEAFF. CDR3 coding DNA: TGTGCCAGCAGCCCCCCCCGGGACAGAAACACTGAAGCTTTCTTT.

The V gene is TRBV5-5, the J gene TRBJ2-7; 11 bases match TRBD2. J was trimmed by 0 bases and V by 4 bases; bases with no gene match: 12. The CDR3 runs 18 residues. Looked up from germline, CDR1 is SGHKS and CDR2 is YYEKEE (reference sequence). CDR3 sequence reads: CASSGGLAGGISSYEQYF. The CDR3 coding sequence is TGTGCCAGCAGCGGTGGACTAGCGGGTGGAATAAGCTCCTACGAGCAGTACTTC.

This chain uses TRBV27 with TRBJ2-3, with a weak D call TRBD2 (5 bases). Germline V lookup: CDR1 MNHEY, CDR2 SMNVEV (reference sequence). CDR3 size: 16 residues. Trimming took 5 bases from V and 3 from J, leaving 18 bases between them. This chain's CDR3 is CASSPLAGLGTDTQYF. Here the CDR3 DNA reads TGTGCCAGCAGTCCCCTTGCGGGCTTGGGGACAGATACGCAGTATTTT.

Here the CDR3 DNA reads TGTGCTAGTGGTTTGGTGTCTGGCTACACCTTC. It translates to CASGLVSGYTF. The rearrangement joins TRBV12-5 to TRBJ1-2, with D unclear. Looked up from germline, CDR1 is LGHNT and CDR2 is FRNRAP. V dropped 0 bases and J dropped 7 bases, with 3 bases sitting between them. The CDR3 is made up of 11 amino acids.

The rearrangement uses TRBV6-1 and TRBJ2-7; 8 nucleotides match TRBD1. Trimming took 7 bases from V and 3 from J; bases not matched to a gene: 5. CDR1 is MNHNS and CDR2 is SASEGT in the germline V gene. The CDR3 length is 13 residues. The CDR3 coding sequence is TGTGCCAGCACCTTAGGACAGGGCTACGAGCAGTACTTC. It specifies CASTLGQGYEQYF.

This clone is labeled as medium-sized. This chain links TRBV9 with TRBJ2-1, with 12 bases aligning to TRBD2. CDR3 length equals 14 residues. Germline V gives CDR1 SGDLS, CDR2 YYNGEE. The V and J ends lost 3 bases and 6 bases, in that order; junction bases with no gene match: 1. CDR3: CASSASGGANEQFF. In nucleotides, the CDR3 is TGTGCCAGCAGCGCTAGCGGGGGGGCCAATGAGCAGTTCTTC.

The V call is TRBV11-3, the J call TRBJ1-1; 7 bases match TRBD1. CDR3 length: 13 residues. With 4 bases clipped from V and 6 bases from J, the junction kept 5 bases outside the gene matches. Germline V gives CDR1 SGHNT, CDR2 YENEEA. CDR3 amino acids: CASSSDRTSEAFF. CDR3 DNA sequence: TGTGCCAGCAGCTCGGACAGGACTTCTGAAGCTTTCTTT.

V gene TRBV19 combines with J gene TRBJ2-3; D gene unclear. The CDR3 totals 15 residues. V lost 3 bases, J lost 2 bases, and 12 bases lay in between. CDR1 and CDR2 from the germline V gene are LNHDA and SQIVND (reference sequence). DNA of the CDR3: TGTGCCAGTAGTATGCTCATCGGCCTCACAGATACGCAGTATTTT. Translation: CASSMLIGLTDTQYF.

Only one count was recorded for this clone. The rearrangement joins TRBV19 to TRBJ2-7, with TRBD1 matching 10 bases. The germline CDR1 and CDR2 sequences are LNHDA and SQIVND (reference sequence). CDR3 length equals 16 residues. The ends lost 3 bases at V and 6 bases at J; junction bases unmatched: 11. CDR3 protein: CASSIDIGTGVGEQYF. CDR3 nucleotides: TGTGCCAGTAGTATTGATATCGGGACAGGGGTTGGCGAGCAGTACTTC.

The rearrangement links TRBV10-2 to TRBJ1-2; D unresolved. Germline-derived CDR1 and CDR2 are WSHSY and SAAADI. V was shortened by 0 bases and J by 4 bases, with 6 bases between the two germline ends. The CDR3 is 13 amino acids. This CDR3 reads CASSESNSYGYTF. In nucleotides, the CDR3 is TGCGCCAGCAGTGAGTCGAACAGCTATGGCTACACCTTC.

The chain couples TRBV5-1 to TRBJ2-7; D is perhaps TRBD1 or TRBD2 (5 bases each). The CDR3 covers 21 residues. The germline gives CDR1 SGHRS, CDR2 YFSETQ. Trimming left V 1 base short and J 3 bases short, with 32 bases between. In nucleotides, the CDR3 is TGCGCCAGCAGCTTGTCTGGGGGTCGGGGTGTTCCCAACGGATGGATCTACGAGCAGTACTTC. It yields the protein CASSLSGGRGVPNGWIYEQYF. Full variable domain (outside the CDR3, taken from reference TRBV5-1 and TRBJ2-7): KAGVTQTPRYLIKTRGQQVTLSCSPISGHRSVSWYQQTPGQGLQFLFEYFSETQRNKGNFPGRFSGRQFSNSRSEMNVSTLELGDSALYLCASSLSGGRGVPNGWIYEQYFGPGTRLTVT.

This clone was found once. The rearrangement joins TRBV7-8 to TRBJ1-4; D unresolved. There are 15 residues in the CDR3. Trimming left V 5 bases short and J 2 bases short, with 12 bases between. Looked up from germline, CDR1 is SGHVS and CDR2 is FQNEAQ. Written as DNA, the CDR3 is TGTGCCAGCAGCCCCCTTTTAGGGACTAATGAAAAACTGTTTTTT. Translation: CASSPLLGTNEKLFF.

This rearrangement joins TRBV5-5 to TRBJ2-7, with D perhaps matching TRBD2 (6 bases). Germline CDR1 and CDR2: SGHKS and YYEKEE (reference sequence). V was clipped by 2 bases and J by 2 bases, with 14 bases between them. This CDR3 spans 15 amino acids. The CDR3 spells CASSLRERITYEQYF. The DNA for the CDR3 is TGTGCCAGCAGCTTACGGGAGCGTATAACCTACGAGCAGTACTTC. The complete variable domain, with remaining parts taken from reference TRBV5-5 and TRBJ2-7, reads DAGVTQSPTHLIKTRGQQVTLRCSPISGHKSVSWYQQVLGQGPQFIFQYYEKEERGRGNFPDRFSARQFPNYSSELNVNALLLGDSALYLCASSLRERITYEQYFGPGTRLTVT.

The chain employs TRBV11-2 and TRBJ1-2, with D perhaps TRBD1 (5 bases). The germline CDR1 and CDR2 sequences are SGHAT and FQNNGV. This CDR3 spans 13 amino acids. The V end was cut by 1 base, the J end by 7 bases, with 10 bases between. CDR3 residues: CASSLGGVFGYTF. The CDR3 DNA reads TGTGCCAGCAGCTTAGGAGGGGTTTTTGGCTACACCTTC.

The J gene is TRBJ2-2, the V gene TRBV2, with D unresolved. Trimming took off 6 bases at V and 0 bases at J, with 2 bases between the two ends. The CDR3 runs 12 residues. The germline gives CDR1 SNHLY, CDR2 FYNNEI. The CDR3 nucleotides are TGTGCCAGCAGCGCGAACACCGGGGAGCTGTTTTTT. Protein: CASSANTGELFF.

This chain uses TRBV19 with TRBJ1-2, with 7 bases lining up with TRBD1. The J segment lost 5 bases and the V segment lost 5 bases, leaving 8 bases of the junction unmatched. The CDR3 contains 14 residues. Per germline, CDR1 LNHDA and CDR2 SQIVND (reference sequence). The CDR3 here is CASSDPGTDYGYTF. The CDR3 DNA reads as TGTGCCAGTAGTGATCCCGGGACAGATTATGGCTACACCTTC.

A few counts support this clone. The chain is built from TRBV29-1 and TRBJ2-1, with 10 bases aligning to TRBD2. In germline, CDR1 is SQVTM, CDR2 ANQGSEA. The V and J ends lost 4 bases and 5 bases, in that order; junction bases with no gene match: 5. The CDR3 is 14 residues long. The CDR3 DNA sequence: TGCAGCGTTGTTCTAGCGGGAGTAGACAATGAGCAGTTCTTC. This gives the protein CSVVLAGVDNEQFF.

This chain connects TRBV19 to TRBJ1-6, with D unresolved. The germline V gene encodes CDR1 LNHDA and CDR2 SQIVND (reference sequence). V dropped 7 bases and J dropped 0 bases, with 10 bases sitting between them. The CDR3 consists of 15 residues. CDR3 DNA: TGTGCCAGTATGTTTCGGGGCTCCTATAATTCACCCCTCCACTTT. Its protein is CASMFRGSYNSPLHF.

This clone occurred a few times. This chain uses TRBV9 with TRBJ1-1, with D tentatively TRBD1 (5 bases). CDR1 is SGDLS, CDR2 YYNGEE, per germline. V was pared by 4 bases and J by 7 bases, with 14 bases between. This CDR3 has 13 residues. In DNA form, the CDR3 reads TGTGCCAGCAGCTCCTCGGGACCCGTTGAAGCTTTCTTT. Residues: CASSSSGPVEAFF. Full variable domain (remainder filled in from reference TRBV9 and TRBJ1-1): DSGVTQTPKHLITATGQRVTLRCSPRSGDLSVYWYQQSLDQGLQFLIQYYNGEERAKGNILERFSAQQFPDLHSELNLSSLELGDSALYFCASSSSGPVEAFFGQGTRLTVV.

This clone has just one count. The genes are TRBV6-5 and TRBJ2-1; D gene uncertain. Trimming pared 2 bases from V and 4 bases from J, leaving 15 bases between. Germline V gene lookup returns CDR1 MNHEY and CDR2 SVGAGI. This CDR3 comprises 16 residues. The CDR3 nucleotides are TGTGCCAGCAGTTACGAACCGGTGACAAATTACAATGAGCAGTTCTTC. This gives the protein CASSYEPVTNYNEQFF.

The genes are TRBV27 and TRBJ2-3, with TRBD2 matching over 7 bases. This CDR3 has 16 residues. Germline V CDR1 and CDR2: MNHEY, SMNVEV (reference sequence). The junction had 9 bases not matched to a gene; V was cut back by 6 bases and J by 0 bases. The CDR3 here is CASSALTSESTDTQYF. The DNA for the CDR3 is TGTGCCAGCAGCGCGTTAACTAGCGAGAGCACAGATACGCAGTATTTT.

This clone was recorded only once. The chain employs TRBV5-4 and TRBJ1-3; 8 nucleotides align to TRBD1. From germline, CDR1 is SGHNT and CDR2 YYREEE (reference sequence). V gave up 4 bases and J gave up 2 bases; unmatched junction bases: 5. The CDR3 totals 15 residues. The CDR3 nucleotides read TGTGCCAGCAGCCTCGGGACAGGACCTGGAAACACCATATATTTT. Protein product: CASSLGTGPGNTIYF.

The chain employs TRBV5-6 and TRBJ1-6; D is undetermined. V was trimmed by 0 bases and J by 6 bases, leaving 13 bases between them. The CDR3 is 16 residues long. Germline CDR1 and CDR2: SGHDT and YYEEEE. The CDR3 DNA is TGTGCCAGCAGCTTGGCCGCGGAATTTAGTAATTCACCCCTCCACTTT. It yields the protein CASSLAAEFSNSPLHF.

The genes are TRBV9 and TRBJ2-1, with TRBD1 as a possible D gene (5 bases). CDR3 size: 13 residues. Deletions cut 4 bases from V and 8 bases from J, with 13 bases between. Germline V gene lookup returns CDR1 SGDLS and CDR2 YYNGEE. In DNA, the CDR3 is TGTGCCAGCAGCTCCTGGGTAGGGGATGAGCAGTTCTTC. It is translated as CASSSWVGDEQFF.

The genes are TRBV18 and TRBJ2-7, with 7 bases aligning to TRBD1. The V segment lost 5 bases and the J segment 5 bases; nucleotides outside the gene matches: 15. This CDR3 has 16 residues. Germline assignment: CDR1 KGHSH and CDR2 LQKENI. CDR3 protein: CASSTTTGAGADEQYF. The CDR3 bases are TGTGCCAGCTCAACAACAACAGGGGCGGGTGCGGACGAGCAGTACTTC.

The chain combines TRBV9 with TRBJ1-2; TRBD1 might be the D (6 bases). The CDR3 extends over 14 amino acids. Germline V lookup: CDR1 SGDLS, CDR2 YYNGEE. V lost 5 bases to trimming and J lost 6 bases, with 17 bases between them. Here the CDR3 reads CASSFGRGSDGYTF. CDR3 DNA sequence: TGTGCCAGCAGTTTTGGGAGGGGGTCCGATGGCTACACCTTC.

The chain couples TRBV19 to TRBJ2-5; 12 bases agree with TRBD2. Germline CDR1 and CDR2: LNHDA and SQIVND (reference sequence). With V trimmed by 6 bases and J by 7 bases, 6 bases remained unmatched. The length of the CDR3 is 14 residues. The CDR3 reads CASSGTSGSGTQYF. For the CDR3, the DNA is TGTGCCAGTAGCGGGACTAGCGGGTCCGGGACCCAGTACTTC.